This T cell receptor beta chain was found in a study of T cell responses to AZD1222 COVID-19 vaccine. As to this clone: Its antigen remains unknown.

Generated by immunoSEQ multiplex PCR, the TCRdb table keeps only in-frame clones and is missing some. Seen here are 150,000 to 200,000 clones, more than 85% observed once, and the top ten hold approximately 4.7%. Points from the study as a whole: The reported proportion of spike-specific TCRs targeting unmutated variant regions was nearly half.

This CDR3 is 18 amino acids long. The germline V and J ends were trimmed by 0 bases and 0 bases, with 12 bases remaining between them. CDR1 is MGHDK, CDR2 SYGVNS, per germline. The sequence came from an adult in good health. The J gene is TRBJ2-6, the V gene TRBV25-1, with a tentative D call TRBD2 (5 bases). This sample comprised peripheral blood, obtained on day 0 of AZD1222 vaccination. CDR3 sequence: CASSEYAGSNSGANVLTF. CDR3 bases: TGTGCCAGCAGTGAATATGCGGGTTCGAACTCTGGGGCCAACGTCCTGACTTTC.